This entry features one T cell receptor (beta chain) sequence. This sample stems from a study of blood T cell repertoires in COVID-19. Study-wide background: Spain, Italy and the United States supplied samples that represented acute and convalescent COVID-19. PBMCs, B-cell-depleted T cells, or T cells provided the cDNA or gDNA that made up the material.

Assay: immunoSEQ multiplex PCR; the TCRdb copy retains only in-frame clones and omits some. The sample has about 220,000 clones, approximately 84% seen once. Germline V gene lookup returns CDR1 SNHLY and CDR2 FYNNEI. The CDR3 loop spans 17 amino acids. The V and J ends lost 4 bases and 4 bases, in that order; junction bases with no gene match: 15. The sequencing input was peripheral blood. The gene calls are TRBV2 and TRBJ2-5; 7 positions match TRBD2. The receptor comes from a man between 50 and 59 years old who had recovered from COVID-19. For the CDR3, the DNA is TGTGCCAGCAGTGGTGGTTCGGGAGGCGTTTCTATAGAGACCCAGTACTTC. This translates into CASSGGSGGVSIETQYF.